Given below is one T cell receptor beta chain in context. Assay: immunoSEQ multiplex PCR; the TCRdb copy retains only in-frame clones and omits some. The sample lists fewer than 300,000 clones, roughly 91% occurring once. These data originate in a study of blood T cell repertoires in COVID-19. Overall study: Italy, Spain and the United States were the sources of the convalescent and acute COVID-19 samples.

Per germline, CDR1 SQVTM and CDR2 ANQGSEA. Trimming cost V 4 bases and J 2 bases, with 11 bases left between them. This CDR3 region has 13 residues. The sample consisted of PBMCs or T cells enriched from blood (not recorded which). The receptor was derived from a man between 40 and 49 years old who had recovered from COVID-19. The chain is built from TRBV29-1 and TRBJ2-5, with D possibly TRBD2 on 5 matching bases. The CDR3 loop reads CSVVRGLQETQYF. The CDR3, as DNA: TGCAGCGTTGTCCGAGGGCTTCAAGAGACCCAGTACTTC.